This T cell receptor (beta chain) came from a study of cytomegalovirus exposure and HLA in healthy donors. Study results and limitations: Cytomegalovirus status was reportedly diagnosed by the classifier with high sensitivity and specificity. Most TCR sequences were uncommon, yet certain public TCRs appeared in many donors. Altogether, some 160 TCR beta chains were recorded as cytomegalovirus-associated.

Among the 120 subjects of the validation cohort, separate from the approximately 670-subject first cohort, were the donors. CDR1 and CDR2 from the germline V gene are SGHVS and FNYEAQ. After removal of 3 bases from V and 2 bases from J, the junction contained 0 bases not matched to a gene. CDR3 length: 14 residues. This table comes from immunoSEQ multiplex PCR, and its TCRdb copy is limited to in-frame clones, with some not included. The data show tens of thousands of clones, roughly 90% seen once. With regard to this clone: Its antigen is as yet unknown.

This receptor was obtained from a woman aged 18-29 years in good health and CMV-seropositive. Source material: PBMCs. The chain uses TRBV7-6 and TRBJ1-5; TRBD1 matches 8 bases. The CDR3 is CASSLTGGNQPQHF. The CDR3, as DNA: TGTGCCAGCAGCTTGACAGGGGGCAATCAGCCCCAGCATTTT.